One and the same sample provided the 20 T cell receptor beta chains below, sequenced in a study of blood T cells in healthy people across ages. Then a second PCR, running about 7 to 11 cycles, was carried out with a sample-barcoded 5' primer and a J-beta primer mix. TCRdb passed the 5' RACE reads through MiXCR, listing each CDR3 protein once. This table has a few hundred thousand distinct CDR3 sequences, 45% to 60% appearing once. The material sequenced was blood. These receptors were obtained from a man between 60 and 75 years old in good health.

The V call is TRBV5-1, the J call TRBJ1-2, with TRBD1 matching 9 bases. The CDR3 spans 16 residues. Looked up from germline, CDR1 is SGHRS and CDR2 is YFSETQ. The V segment lost 0 bases and the J segment 4 bases; nucleotides outside the gene matches: 7. The CDR3 loop reads CASSLAAPGQGYGYTF. Here the CDR3 DNA reads TGCGCCAGCAGCTTGGCAGCCCCGGGACAGGGCTATGGCTACACCTTC.

The gene calls are TRBV11-2 and TRBJ2-1, with D maybe TRBD1 (6 bases). Germline values: CDR1 SGHAT, CDR2 FQNNGV. This CDR3 is built from 14 residues. V lost 1 base to trimming and J lost 9 bases, with 13 bases between them. As DNA, the CDR3 is TGTGCCAGCAGCTTAGTTCTGGGGGCAAGTGAGCAGTTCTTC. Its translation is CASSLVLGASEQFF.

The chain uses TRBV28 and TRBJ2-1, with 7 bases fitting TRBD1. V was clipped by 5 bases and J by 0 bases; unmatched bases: 4. CDR1 and CDR2 from the germline V gene are MDHEN and SYDVKM. The CDR3 covers 15 residues. The CDR3 region has the DNA TGTGCCAGCAGTGATTGGGACAGCTCCTACAATGAGCAGTTCTTC. Encoded protein: CASSDWDSSYNEQFF.

The table lists this clonotype with a few counts. The rearrangement uses TRBV20-1 and TRBJ2-7; no clear D. Germline loops: CDR1 DFQATT, CDR2 SNEGSKA (reference sequence). V lost 3 bases and J lost 5, with 8 bases in between. This CDR3 contains 11 residues. CDR3 nucleotides: TGCAGTGCTAGCCCTCTGGACGAGCAGTACTTC. Translation gives CSASPLDEQYF.

This clonotype appeared many times. The chain couples TRBV6-6 to TRBJ2-1, with D hard to call. CDR1 is MNHNY and CDR2 is SVGAGI in the germline V gene (reference sequence). Trimming took off 4 bases at V and 6 bases at J, with 13 bases between the two ends. CDR3 length: 14 residues. The CDR3 region is CASSWGDWVNEQFF. In nucleotides, the CDR3 is TGTGCCAGCAGTTGGGGTGACTGGGTCAATGAGCAGTTCTTC.

The V and J genes are TRBV6-6 and TRBJ2-5, with D possibly TRBD2 on 6 matching bases. There are 13 residues in the CDR3. The germline V gene encodes CDR1 MNHNY and CDR2 SVGAGI (reference sequence). The V gene lost 10 bases and the J gene lost 5 bases, with 17 bases spanning the gap. This CDR3 reads CATSRERAETQYF. Written as DNA, the CDR3 is TGTGCCACCTCACGGGAGAGGGCGGAGACCCAGTACTTC.

This chain connects TRBV12-3 or TRBV12-4 to TRBJ2-3, with D perhaps assigned TRBD1 or TRBD2 (6 bases each). This CDR3 is built from 16 residues. Deletions cut 3 bases from V and 0 bases from J, with 13 bases between. CDR3 protein: CASSLTGAPSTDTQYF. The CDR3, as DNA: TGTGCCAGCAGTTTGACGGGGGCGCCTAGCACAGATACGCAGTATTTT.

The chain carries TRBV11-1 and TRBJ2-3; D is undetermined. This CDR3 has 15 amino acids. Germline V gene sequence: CDR1 SGHAT, CDR2 FQDESV (reference sequence). Trimming cost V 3 bases and J 1 base, with 11 bases left between them. The CDR3, as DNA: TGTGCCAGCAGCTTTCGTGGGGATCGCACAGATACGCAGTATTTT. It translates to CASSFRGDRTDTQYF.

The rearrangement links TRBV11-2 to TRBJ1-1, with no clear D. Germline CDR1 reads SGHAT; CDR2 reads FQNNGV. V was cut by 4 bases and J by 2 bases, with 20 bases left in between. The CDR3 extends over 17 amino acids. The DNA of the CDR3 is TGTGCCAGCAGCTCCCCTCGGCGGCAGGCCCCTAACACTGAAGCTTTCTTT. This encodes CASSSPRRQAPNTEAFF.

The chain couples TRBV20-1 to TRBJ2-7, with D possibly being TRBD2 (5 bases). Trimming stripped 3 bases from V and 1 base from J, with 13 bases between. Germline V CDR1 and CDR2: DFQATT, SNEGSKA (reference sequence). This CDR3 comprises 14 residues. The CDR3 bases are TGCAGTGCTAGTCGGCTAGGGAGATCCTACGAGCAGTACTTC. Protein product: CSASRLGRSYEQYF.

In its sample, this clonotype was seen a few times. The chain joins TRBV20-1 to TRBJ1-4; D not resolved. This CDR3 is 16 amino acids long. The V and J ends lost 0 bases and 5 bases respectively, with 16 bases between them. Germline V gene data show CDR1 as DFQATT and CDR2 as SNEGSKA (reference sequence). CDR3 in amino acids: CSARDPGGRENEKLFF. DNA of the CDR3: TGCAGTGCTAGAGATCCGGGAGGGAGGGAAAATGAAAAACTGTTTTTT.

This clonotype was counted only a few times. The chain combines TRBV10-3 with TRBJ2-5; D is possibly TRBD2 (6 bases). CDR1 and CDR2 from the germline V gene are ENHRY and SYGVKD. CDR3 length equals 14 residues. V lost 6 bases to trimming and J lost 2 bases, with 13 bases between them. CDR3 nucleotide sequence: TGTGCCATCAGCGCTGGACTACCTCAAGAGACCCAGTACTTC. Encoded protein: CAISAGLPQETQYF.

This clonotype has a handful of counts. The rearrangement uses TRBV20-1 and TRBJ2-3; 9 bases fit TRBD2. Germline V lookup: CDR1 DFQATT, CDR2 SNEGSKA (reference sequence). This CDR3 has 14 amino acids. After removal of 5 bases from V and 1 base from J, the junction contained 4 bases not matched to a gene. The CDR3 spells CSASRLAGTDTQYF. CDR3 sequence (DNA): TGCAGTGCTTCGAGACTAGCGGGCACAGATACGCAGTATTTT.

This CDR3 is CATSRDGEALYTF. The CDR3 coding sequence is TGTGCCACCAGCAGAGACGGGGAGGCCCTCTACACCTTC. The V and J genes are TRBV15 and TRBJ1-2; D not resolved. The V and J ends lost 0 bases and 10 bases respectively, with 12 bases between them. Germline V lookup: CDR1 LNHNV, CDR2 YYDKDF (reference sequence). The CDR3 sequence is 13 residues long.

The chain carries TRBV27 and TRBJ2-3; 7 nucleotides match TRBD1. The CDR3 is made up of 17 amino acids. V gave up 6 bases and J gave up 4 bases; unmatched junction bases: 16. Germline values: CDR1 MNHEY, CDR2 SMNVEV (reference sequence). The CDR3 bases are TGTGCCAGCAGCCGCCCTACGAAGACAGGGTACTCAGATACGCAGTATTTT. Amino acids: CASSRPTKTGYSDTQYF.

The chain carries TRBV28 and TRBJ2-7, with 10 bases identical to TRBD1. J lost 0 bases, V lost 6 bases, and 8 bases had no gene match. The CDR3 totals 16 residues. The germline V gene has CDR1 MDHEN and CDR2 SYDVKM. CDR3 sequence: CASRPTDRGSSYEQYF. The CDR3 region has the DNA TGTGCCAGCAGACCAACGGACAGGGGGAGCTCCTACGAGCAGTACTTC.

This clonotype was seen repeatedly, ten times or more. The chain joins TRBV6-5 to TRBJ2-3; D call uncertain. V was trimmed by 11 bases and J by 4 bases, leaving 4 bases between them. Germline assignment: CDR1 MNHEY and CDR2 SVGAGI. The CDR3 runs to 9 residues. The CDR3 spells CAPPDTQYF. Here the CDR3 DNA reads TGTGCCCCGCCAGATACGCAGTATTTT.

The rearrangement links TRBV6-5 to TRBJ2-5; tentatively, D is TRBD2 (6 bases). Germline lookup yields CDR1 MNHEY and CDR2 SVGAGI. CDR3 length: 15 residues. V lost 6 bases, J lost 10 bases, and 24 bases lay in between. CDR3 nucleotides: TGTGCCAGCAGATCCCTAGCGAGCTACGTGCAAGGCCAGTACTTC. Translation gives CASRSLASYVQGQYF.

This rearrangement joins TRBV9 to TRBJ2-5, with 8 bases lining up with TRBD2. The CDR3 spans 16 residues. Germline assignment: CDR1 SGDLS and CDR2 YYNGEE. V lost 0 bases to trimming and J lost 5 bases; unmatched junction nucleotides: 9. CDR3 protein: CASSVGSAGGFETQYF. For the CDR3, the DNA is TGTGCCAGCAGCGTAGGGTCGGCGGGAGGTTTCGAGACCCAGTACTTC.

This chain joins TRBV5-4 and TRBJ1-2; D remains unclear. Per the germline V gene, CDR1 is SGHNT and CDR2 is YYREEE (reference sequence). The CDR3 spans 14 residues. V dropped 4 bases and J dropped 6 bases, with 16 bases sitting between them. The DNA for the CDR3 is TGTGCCAGCAGCCCAGCCAGCCGCCCTCATGGCTACACCTTC. Residues: CASSPASRPHGYTF.